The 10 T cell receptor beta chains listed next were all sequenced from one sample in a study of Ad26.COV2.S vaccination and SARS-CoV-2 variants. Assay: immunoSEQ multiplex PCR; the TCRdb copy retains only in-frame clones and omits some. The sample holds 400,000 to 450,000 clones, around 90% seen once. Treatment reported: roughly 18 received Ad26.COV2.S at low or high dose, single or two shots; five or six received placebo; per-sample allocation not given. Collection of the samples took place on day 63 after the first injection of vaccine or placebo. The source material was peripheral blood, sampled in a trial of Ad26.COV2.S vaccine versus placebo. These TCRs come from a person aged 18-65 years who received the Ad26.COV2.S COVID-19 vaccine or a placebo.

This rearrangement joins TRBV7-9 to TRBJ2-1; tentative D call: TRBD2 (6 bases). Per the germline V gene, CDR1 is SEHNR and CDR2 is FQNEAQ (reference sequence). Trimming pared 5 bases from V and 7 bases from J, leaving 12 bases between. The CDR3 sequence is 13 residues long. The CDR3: CASSRSGGNEQFF. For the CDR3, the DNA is TGTGCCAGCAGCCGTTCCGGAGGGAATGAGCAGTTCTTC. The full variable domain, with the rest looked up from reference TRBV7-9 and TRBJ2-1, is DTGVSQNPRHKITKRGQNVTFRCDPISEHNRLYWYRQTLGQGPEFLTYFQNEAQLEKSRLLSDRFSAERPKGSFSTLEIQRTEQGDSAMYLCASSRSGGNEQFFGPGTRLTVL.

This CDR3 is CASSILAGGPSTSYNEQFF. The CDR3 DNA sequence: TGTGCCAGTAGTATCCTAGCGGGAGGGCCATCCACTTCCTACAATGAGCAGTTCTTC. The V and J genes are TRBV19 and TRBJ2-1, with 12 bases aligning to TRBD2. V shed 3 bases, J shed 1 base, and the junction held 10 bases outside the gene matches. CDR3 length: 19 residues. Germline CDR1 reads LNHDA; CDR2 reads SQIVND (reference sequence).

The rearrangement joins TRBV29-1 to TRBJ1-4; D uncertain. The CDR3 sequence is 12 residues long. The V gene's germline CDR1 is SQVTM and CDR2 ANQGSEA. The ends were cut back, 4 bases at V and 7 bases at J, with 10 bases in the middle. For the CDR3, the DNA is TGCAGCGTTGCGGGGTCAGCTGAAAAACTGTTTTTT. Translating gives CSVAGSAEKLFF.

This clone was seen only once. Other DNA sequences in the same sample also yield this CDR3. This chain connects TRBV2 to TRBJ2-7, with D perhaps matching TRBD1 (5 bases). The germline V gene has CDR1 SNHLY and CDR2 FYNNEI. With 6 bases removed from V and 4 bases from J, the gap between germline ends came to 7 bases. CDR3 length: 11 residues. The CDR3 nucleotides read TGTGCCAGCAGAGGGGAATACGAGCAGTACTTC. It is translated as CASRGEYEQYF.

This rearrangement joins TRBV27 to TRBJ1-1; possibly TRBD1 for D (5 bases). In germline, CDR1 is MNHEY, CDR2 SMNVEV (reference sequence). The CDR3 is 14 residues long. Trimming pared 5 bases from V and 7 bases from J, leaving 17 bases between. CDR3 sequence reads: CASSPPRRVDEAFF. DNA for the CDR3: TGTGCCAGCAGTCCACCTCGCAGGGTGGATGAAGCTTTCTTT.

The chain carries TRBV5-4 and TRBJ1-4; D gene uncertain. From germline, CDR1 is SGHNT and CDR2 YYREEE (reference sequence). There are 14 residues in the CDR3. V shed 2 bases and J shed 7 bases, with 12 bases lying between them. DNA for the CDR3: TGTGCCAGCAGCTTCGGAACAGAAATTGAAAAACTGTTTTTT. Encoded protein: CASSFGTEIEKLFF. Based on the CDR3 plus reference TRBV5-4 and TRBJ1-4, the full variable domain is ETGVTQSPTHLIKTRGQQVTLRCSSQSGHNTVSWYQQALGQGPQFIFQYYREEENGRGNFPPRFSGLQFPNYSSELNVNALELDDSALYLCASSFGTEIEKLFFGSGTQLSVL.

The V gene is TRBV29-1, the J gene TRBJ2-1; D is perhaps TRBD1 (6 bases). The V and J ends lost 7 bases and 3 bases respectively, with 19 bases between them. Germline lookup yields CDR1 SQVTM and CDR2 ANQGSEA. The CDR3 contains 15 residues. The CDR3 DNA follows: TGCAGCGCTGGGACCGGGACACCTATCTACAATGAGCAGTTCTTC. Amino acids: CSAGTGTPIYNEQFF.

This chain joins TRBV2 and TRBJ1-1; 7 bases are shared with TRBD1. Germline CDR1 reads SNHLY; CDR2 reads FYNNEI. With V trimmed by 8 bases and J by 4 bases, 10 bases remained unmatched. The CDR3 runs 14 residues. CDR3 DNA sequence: TGTGCCAGCGGACAGACAGGGCTAGTCACTGAAGCTTTCTTT. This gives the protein CASGQTGLVTEAFF.

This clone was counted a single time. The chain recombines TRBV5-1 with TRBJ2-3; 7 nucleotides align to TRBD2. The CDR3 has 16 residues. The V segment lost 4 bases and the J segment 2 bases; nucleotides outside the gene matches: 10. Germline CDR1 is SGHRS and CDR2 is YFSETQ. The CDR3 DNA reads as TGCGCCAGCAGCCCGTCGCCTAGCGGAGACACAGATACGCAGTATTTT. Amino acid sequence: CASSPSPSGDTDTQYF.

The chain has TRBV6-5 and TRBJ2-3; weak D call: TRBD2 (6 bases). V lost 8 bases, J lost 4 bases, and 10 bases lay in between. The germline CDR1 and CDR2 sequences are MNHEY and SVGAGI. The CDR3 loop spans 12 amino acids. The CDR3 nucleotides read TGTGCCAGCTGGGACTCCCCAGATACGCAGTATTTT. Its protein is CASWDSPDTQYF.